This T cell receptor beta chain was sequenced for a study of vaccination and CD4 T cells after COVID-19. Study-level information: By nasal swab PCR, the convalescent patients were SARS-CoV-2 positive, with under 10 mild cases and one severe. Study conclusions and caveats: Among convalescent patients, a median 86.3% of reactive clones emerged only after vaccination. Nearly all convalescent vaccine-specific clones, 304 of 307, recognized only SARS-CoV-2 spike. The median number of SARS-CoV-2-reactive clonotypes increased from 21 to 38, a change that did not reach significance.

With the Oncomine TCR Beta short-read assay, DNA from cultured CD4+ T cells was sequenced. TCRdb fed the PCR reads into MiXCR, producing one record per CDR3 protein. Here the sample spans approximately 16,000 distinct CDR3 sequences, under 85% being singletons. A remark on this clonotype: Its antigen is undetermined.

Treatment meaning: approximately 9-day PBMC culture with coronavirus spike peptide pools or control peptides (ViraFEST assay). Trimming removed 3 bases from V and 2 bases from J, with 13 bases in between. Germline V gives CDR1 LNHDA, CDR2 SQIVND (reference sequence). The CDR3 totals 15 residues. The sequencing input was CD4+ T cells from blood, cultured in vitro. J is TRBJ1-2 and V is TRBV19, with D hard to call. The receptor comes from a human donor who had recovered from COVID-19. The CDR3 DNA is TGTGCCAGTAGTATTGCCCTGAGTCGGAACTATGGCTACACCTTC. As protein: CASSIALSRNYGYTF.